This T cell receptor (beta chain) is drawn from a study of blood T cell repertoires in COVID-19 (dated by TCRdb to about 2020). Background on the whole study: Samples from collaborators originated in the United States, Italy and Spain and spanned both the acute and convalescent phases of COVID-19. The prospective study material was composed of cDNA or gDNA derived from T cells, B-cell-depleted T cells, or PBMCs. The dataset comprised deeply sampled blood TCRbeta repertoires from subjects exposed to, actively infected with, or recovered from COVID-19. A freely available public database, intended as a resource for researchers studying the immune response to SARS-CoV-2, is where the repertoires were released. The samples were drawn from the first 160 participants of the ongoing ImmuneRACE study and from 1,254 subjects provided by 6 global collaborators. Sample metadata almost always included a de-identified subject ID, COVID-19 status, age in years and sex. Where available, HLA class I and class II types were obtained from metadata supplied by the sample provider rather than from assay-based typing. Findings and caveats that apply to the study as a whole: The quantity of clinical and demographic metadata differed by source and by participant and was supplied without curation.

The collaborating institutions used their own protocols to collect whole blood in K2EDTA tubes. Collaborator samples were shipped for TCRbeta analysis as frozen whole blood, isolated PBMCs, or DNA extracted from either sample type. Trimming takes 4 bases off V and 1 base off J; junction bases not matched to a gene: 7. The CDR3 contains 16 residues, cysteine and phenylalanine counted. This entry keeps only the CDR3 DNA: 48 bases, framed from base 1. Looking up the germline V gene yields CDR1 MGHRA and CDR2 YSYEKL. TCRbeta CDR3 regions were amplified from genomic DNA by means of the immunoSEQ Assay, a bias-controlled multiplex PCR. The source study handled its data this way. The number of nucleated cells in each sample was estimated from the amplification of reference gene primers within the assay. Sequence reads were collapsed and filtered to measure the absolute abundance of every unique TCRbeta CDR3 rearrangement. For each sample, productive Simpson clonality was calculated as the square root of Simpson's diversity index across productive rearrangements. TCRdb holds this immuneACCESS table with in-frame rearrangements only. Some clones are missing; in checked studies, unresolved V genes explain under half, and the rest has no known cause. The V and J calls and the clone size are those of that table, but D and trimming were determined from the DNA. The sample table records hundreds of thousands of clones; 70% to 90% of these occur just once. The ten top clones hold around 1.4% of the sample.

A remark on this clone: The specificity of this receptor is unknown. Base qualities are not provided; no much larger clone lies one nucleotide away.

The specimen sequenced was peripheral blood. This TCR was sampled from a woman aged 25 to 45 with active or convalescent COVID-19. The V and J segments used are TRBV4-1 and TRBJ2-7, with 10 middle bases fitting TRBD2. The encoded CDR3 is CASSLNLAGVSYEQYF. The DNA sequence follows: TGCGCCAGCAGCCTTAACCTAGCGGGAGTATCCTACGAGCAGTACTTC.